This T cell receptor (beta chain) is from a study of cytomegalovirus exposure and HLA in healthy donors. Turning to the study itself: In an early release, HLA-typed donors contributed tens of millions of unique TCR sequences. Clustering assigned 70% to 90% of the roughly 430 genotyped donors to the Caucasian-associated ancestry cluster. Points from the study as a whole: Versus the roughly 700-donor mean, an Asian-associated ancestry cluster reportedly showed fewer N-insertions in a later analysis.

V lost 1 base to trimming and J lost 4 bases, with 9 bases between them. The length of the CDR3 is 13 residues. CDR1 is GTSNPN and CDR2 is SVGIG in the germline V gene (reference sequence). Primers for the PCR totalled 60 Vbeta and 13 Jbeta. Sequencing was performed with immunoSEQ multiplex PCR; in TCRdb, only in-frame clones are kept and a portion is missing. The table shows 73,000 or so clones, with 65% to 75% occurring only once. Remarks on this clone: The target antigen is unknown.

Input material: PBMCs. The clonotype originates from a woman aged 35 to 49 in good health and CMV-seropositive. The V call is TRBV30, the J call TRBJ2-3, with D tentatively TRBD2 (6 bases). CDR3 bases: TGTGCCTGGAGTGCGGGGGTGGCAGATACGCAGTATTTT. This translates into CAWSAGVADTQYF.